In its sample, the clone carrying this T cell receptor beta chain was seen a few times. This sample was included in a study of human T cells and chemical hapten exposure. Total RNA was extracted from unfractionated whole blood. Individual cDNA molecules each carried unique molecular identifiers attached by the library. TCRdb re-called the reads with MiXCR, one entry per CDR3 protein. The repertoire holds around 120,000 distinct CDR3 sequences, about 8.9% seen once, with 1.4% in the top ten. The germline gives CDR1 MNHEY, CDR2 SVGAGI. V was shortened by 4 bases and J by 2 bases, with 21 bases between the two germline ends. The CDR3 is made up of 18 amino acids.

The TCR was taken from a human donor in good health. Some clones in this sample may be carry-over from other donors' samples. Sequencing was carried out using whole blood. The chain recombines TRBV6-5 with TRBJ2-1; D may be TRBD2 (7 bases). CDR3 sequence: CASSSGENGGPPYNEQFF. For the CDR3, the DNA is TGTGCCAGCAGTTCCGGTGAGAACGGGGGGCCCCCCTACAATGAGCAGTTCTTC.